This T cell receptor beta chain was captured in a study of T cell responses to AZD1222 COVID-19 vaccine. The method was immunoSEQ multiplex PCR; TCRdb's version includes in-frame clones alone and lacks a portion of them. The sample has about 200,000 clones; about 94% are singletons. Germline-derived CDR1 and CDR2 are MNHEY and SVGAGI. Trimming at V came to 6 bases and at J to 12 bases, leaving 16 bases not matched to a gene. The CDR3 has 15 residues. The gene calls are TRBV6-5 and TRBJ1-1, with 10 bases aligning to TRBD1. The specimen was peripheral blood, collected 28 days after the second AZD1222 dose. This clonotype was sampled from an adult who received the AZD1222 COVID-19 vaccine. CDR3 protein: CASSPMGQGNIYTFF. CDR3 sequence (DNA): TGTGCCAGCAGCCCAATGGGACAGGGGAATATTTATACTTTCTTT.